These T cell receptor beta chains were read from a single sample in a study of blood T cell repertoires in COVID-19. The data were produced by immunoSEQ multiplex PCR, yet TCRdb's version contains in-frame clones alone and is incomplete. The table lists fewer than 300,000 clones, around 87% of them singletons, with more than 1.3% in the top ten. The sequenced sample consisted of peripheral blood. These receptors were collected from a woman between 35 and 50 years old who had recovered from COVID-19. Each CDR3 is given with its conserved first and last residue.

>TRBV7-6
CASSPTGGANRANEQFF
>TRBV2
CALSNRGNEQFF
>TRBV2
CASRTGGGDLVGNSNQPQHF
>TRBV13
CASSLGTGYQPQHF
>TRBV13
CASSRGRTESEQYF
>TRBV4-2
CASSQPHGEGNYGYTF
>TRBV27
CASSLSLEVLPKHPAGTYQPQHF
>TRBV6-1
CASSVHPGTSTDTQYF
>TRBV6-5
CASSRGLGYTEAFF
>TRBV7-2
CASSPPEARNYGYTF
>TRBV30
CAWSVKYFGGNNGYTF
>TRBV30
CAWQRGGRYEQYF
>TRBV7-8
CASSSQTGGAEYGYTF
>TRBV9
CASSVVDRPYEQYF
>TRBV15
CATSSHPQGMNTEAFF
>TRBV10-3
CAIRGQALNEKLFF
>TRBV12-3/TRBV12-4
CASSSPRLEAFF
>TRBV4-3
CASSQEKLSYNEQFF
>TRBV7-3
CASSLTGGTETQYF
>TRBV29-1
CSAEGPGRFLGYTF
>TRBV11-2
CASSLTGDTYEQYF
>TRBV27
CASSPPYSPLHF
>TRBV2
CASGDNQPQHF
>TRBV5-1
CASSPRGGHQAETQYF
>TRBV9
CASSILPGGHYNYGYTF
>TRBV2
CASVLSVSYEQYF
>TRBV4-1
CASRHRWQGGDTQYF
>TRBV6-2/TRBV6-3
CASSRRAGASYEQYF
>TRBV4-3
CASSQEDAGRADTQYF
>TRBV10-3
CAPPVGGPSNYGYTF
>TRBV29-1
CSVEGRGDADTQYF
>TRBV5-1
CASSLWGEETQYF
>TRBV5-1
CASSLEAGGRAEAFF
>TRBV25-1
CASRGAGGYYGYTF
>TRBV5-1
CASRVLRTGEKYF
>TRBV20-1
CSASLGGADTQYF
>TRBV18
CASSPALAGGGEQYF
>TRBV5-6
CASSLGTSGGDTQYF
>TRBV2
CASRWDRGSGEQYF
>TRBV2
CASKKRQLNTEAFF
>TRBV3-1/TRBV3-2
CASSESSLAGELFF
>TRBV6-5
CASSYSGPQASNEQFF
>TRBV5-6
CASSLGQGRAEAFF
>TRBV7-2
CASSLVYSPYSPLHF
>TRBV5-1
CASSPDGQGPQPQHF
>TRBV5-1
CASSPIPLTGSGANVLTF
>TRBV3-1/TRBV3-2
CASSRNGGAYNEQFF
>TRBV7-9
CASSRSGTYNEQFF